These 6 T cell receptor beta chains were all obtained from the same sample, sequenced in a study of T-cell reconstitution after alpha-beta-depleted transplantation in children. Preparation of the TCRbeta library was carried out with unique molecular identifiers. From the PCR reads, TCRdb called clonotypes with MiXCR, one entry per CDR3 protein. The table records 450,000 to 600,000 distinct CDR3 sequences, around 20% of them present only once. The sequences come from PBMCs from the stem cell graft donor, collected from the stem cell graft. The origin of the receptors is a human donor who donated a stem cell graft to a child with acute lymphoblastic leukemia.

The V call is TRBV9, the J call TRBJ1-1; D is unresolved. Germline V gene data show CDR1 as SGDLS and CDR2 as YYNGEE. This CDR3 spans 15 amino acids. Trimming pared 0 bases from V and 1 base from J, leaving 10 bases between. This CDR3 reads CASSVGRGRNTEAFF. The CDR3 DNA follows: TGTGCCAGCAGCGTAGGTCGGGGTCGGAACACTGAAGCTTTCTTT.

Notes on this clonotype: A much larger clone differs by one base, so this may be a read error. The chain carries TRBV12-3 or TRBV12-4 and TRBJ1-5; maybe TRBD1 (5 bases). This CDR3 contains 12 residues. V shed 3 bases and J shed 7 bases, with 7 bases lying between them. CDR3 DNA sequence: TGTGCCAGCAGTTTGGGGGAACAGCCCCAGCATTTT. Its protein product is CASSLGEQPQHF.

This clonotype was counted between two and nine times. The V call is TRBV7-9, the J call TRBJ2-1; the D gene is possibly TRBD2 (7 bases). There are 12 residues in the CDR3. CDR1 SEHNR and CDR2 FQNEAQ come from the germline V gene (reference sequence). CDR3 amino acids: CAGGAGVNEQFF. For the CDR3, the DNA is TGTGCTGGGGGGGCGGGAGTCAATGAGCAGTTCTTC.

The chain carries TRBV29-1 and TRBJ2-1; 7 bases are shared with TRBD2. Per the germline V gene, CDR1 is SQVTM and CDR2 is ANQGSEA. This CDR3 has 13 residues. The ends lost 3 bases at V and 5 bases at J; junction bases unmatched: 4. The CDR3 loop reads CSVDKRGNNEQFF. The DNA of the CDR3 is TGCAGCGTTGACAAGCGGGGAAACAATGAGCAGTTCTTC.

This clonotype was counted only a few times. This chain joins TRBV11-2 and TRBJ1-4; D ambiguous. Germline V gene lookup returns CDR1 SGHAT and CDR2 FQNNGV. Trimming shortened V by 1 base and J by 8 bases, and 11 bases separated the two germline ends. The CDR3 is 14 amino acids. The CDR3 nucleotides read TGTGCCAGCAGCTTAGGAGGCCCCCGGGAAAAACTGTTTTTT. Residues: CASSLGGPREKLFF.

The genes are TRBV6-1 and TRBJ2-5; no reliable D call. V gave up 7 bases and J gave up 1 base, with 19 bases separating them. The germline V gene has CDR1 MNHNS and CDR2 SASEGT. The CDR3 consists of 16 residues. CDR3: CASKSQPYTSQETQYF. CDR3 in DNA: TGTGCCAGCAAGTCCCAACCATACACGTCCCAAGAGACCCAGTACTTC.